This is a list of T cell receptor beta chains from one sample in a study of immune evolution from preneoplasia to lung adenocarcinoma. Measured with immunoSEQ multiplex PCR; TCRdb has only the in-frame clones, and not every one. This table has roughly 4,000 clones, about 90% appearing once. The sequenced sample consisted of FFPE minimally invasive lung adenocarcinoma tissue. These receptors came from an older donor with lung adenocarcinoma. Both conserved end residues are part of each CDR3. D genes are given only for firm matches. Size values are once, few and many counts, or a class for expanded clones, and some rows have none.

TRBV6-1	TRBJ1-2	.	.	CASAGQSGTSYTF	TGTGCCAGCGCAGGACAGTCGGGGACTAGCTACACCTTC
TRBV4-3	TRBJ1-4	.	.	CASSQEPLVANEKLFF	TGCGCCAGCAGCCAAGAGCCCCTAGTGGCTAATGAAAAACTGTTTTTT
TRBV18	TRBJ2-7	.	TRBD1	CASSPPGQGAHEQYF	TGTGCCAGCTCACCACCGGGACAGGGGGCCCACGAGCAGTACTTC
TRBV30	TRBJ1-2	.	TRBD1	CANPRTGYGYTF	TGTGCCAACCCTAGGACAGGGTACGGCTACACCTTC
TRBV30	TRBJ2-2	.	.	CAWSVGLNTGELFF	TGTGCCTGGAGTGTTGGGCTCAACACCGGGGAGCTGTTTTTT
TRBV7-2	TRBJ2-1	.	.	CASSLFSSDEQFF	TGTGCCAGCAGCTTATTCAGCTCCGATGAGCAGTTCTTC
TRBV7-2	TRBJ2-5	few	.	CASSLVLYQETQYF	TGTGCCAGCAGCTTAGTCCTCTACCAAGAGACCCAGTACTTC
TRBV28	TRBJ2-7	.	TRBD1	CATTGAPTYEQYF	TGTGCCACCACAGGGGCCCCAACCTACGAGCAGTACTTC
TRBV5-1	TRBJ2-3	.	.	CASSLVRGGTDTQYF	TGCGCCAGCAGCTTGGTCAGGGGAGGCACAGATACGCAGTATTTT
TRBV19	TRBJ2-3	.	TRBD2	CASSIGREADTQYF	TGTGCCAGTAGTATAGGACGGGAGGCAGATACGCAGTATTTT
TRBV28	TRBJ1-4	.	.	CASLGAPLEKLFF	TGTGCCAGCCTAGGGGCCCCGTTAGAAAAACTGTTTTTT
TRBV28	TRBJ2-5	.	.	CASSLSSRGQETQYF	TGTGCCAGCAGTTTATCTAGCCGGGGACAAGAGACCCAGTACTTC
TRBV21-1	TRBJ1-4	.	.	CASSKEVAGGPKLFF	TGTGCCAGCAGCAAAGAGGTAGCGGGAGGGCCAAAACTGTTTTTT
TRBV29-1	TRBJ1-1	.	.	CSTEGSTEAFF	TGCAGCACTGAAGGTAGTACTGAAGCTTTCTTT
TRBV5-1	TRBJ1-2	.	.	CASSHTVGFYGYTF	TGCGCCAGCAGTCATACAGTAGGGTTCTATGGCTACACCTTC
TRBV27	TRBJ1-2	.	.	CASRRADTNYGYTF	TGTGCCAGCAGAAGAGCAGACACGAACTATGGCTACACCTTC
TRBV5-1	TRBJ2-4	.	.	CASSLAGGYDIQYF	TGCGCCAGCAGCTTGGCCGGGGGCTACGACATTCAGTACTTC
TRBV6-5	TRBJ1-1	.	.	CASSYSNGDTEAFF	TGTGCCAGCAGTTACTCTAACGGGGACACTGAAGCTTTCTTT
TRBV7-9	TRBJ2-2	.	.	CASSSGSGGVNTGELFF	TGTGCCAGCAGTTCCGGCAGCGGCGGGGTAAATACCGGGGAGCTGTTTTTT
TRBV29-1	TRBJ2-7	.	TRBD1	CSARGDRQKRGYEQYF	TGCAGCGCCCGCGGGGACAGGCAAAAAAGGGGTTACGAGCAGTACTTC
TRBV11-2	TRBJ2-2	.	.	CASSLKSPGELFF	TGTGCCAGCAGCTTAAAAAGTCCCGGGGAGCTGTTTTTT
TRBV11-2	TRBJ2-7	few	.	CASSLVHEQYF	TGTGCCAGCAGCTTAGTACACGAGCAGTACTTC
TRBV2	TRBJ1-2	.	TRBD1	CASRGTGRNYGYTF	TGTGCCAGCAGGGGGACAGGGAGGAACTATGGCTACACCTTC
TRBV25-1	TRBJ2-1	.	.	CASGAPGGAFSYNEQFF	TGTGCCAGCGGGGCCCCGGGGGGCGCTTTCTCCTACAATGAGCAGTTCTTC
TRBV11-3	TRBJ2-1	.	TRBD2	CASSLLAGVNNEQFF	TGTGCCAGCAGCCTACTAGCGGGGGTCAACAATGAGCAGTTCTTC
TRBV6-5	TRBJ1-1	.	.	CASSYWTGGATEAFF	TGTGCCAGCAGTTACTGGACCGGGGGGGCAACTGAAGCTTTCTTT
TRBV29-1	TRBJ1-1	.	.	CSVTIRVETEAFF	TGCAGCGTGACCATCAGGGTTGAGACTGAAGCTTTCTTT
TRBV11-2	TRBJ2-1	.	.	CASSLGGRAGSFNEQFF	TGTGCCAGCAGCTTAGGGGGCCGGGCCGGGTCGTTCAATGAGCAGTTCTTC
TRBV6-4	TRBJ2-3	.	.	CASSGESYGTQYF	TGTGCCAGCAGTGGAGAGTCCTATGGTACGCAGTATTTT
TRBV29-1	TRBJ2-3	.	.	CSVDVEGRTDTQYF	TGCAGCGTTGATGTGGAGGGCCGCACAGATACGCAGTATTTT
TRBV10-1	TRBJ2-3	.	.	CASSALASLTDTQYF	TGCGCCAGCAGTGCTCTAGCGTCCCTCACAGATACGCAGTATTTT
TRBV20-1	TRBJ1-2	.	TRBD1	CSADRGYGYTF	TGCAGTGCTGACAGGGGCTATGGCTACACCTTC
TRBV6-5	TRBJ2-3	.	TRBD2	CASSRTSGLSDTQYF	TGTGCCAGCTCCAGGACTAGCGGGTTGTCAGATACGCAGTATTTT
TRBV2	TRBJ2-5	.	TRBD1	CASRDRGRETQYF	TGTGCCAGCAGGGACAGGGGGCGGGAGACCCAGTACTTC
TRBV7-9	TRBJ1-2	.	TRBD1	CASSPPGGANYGYTF	TGTGCCAGCAGCCCCCCAGGGGGCGCTAACTATGGCTACACCTTC
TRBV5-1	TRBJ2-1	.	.	CASSPGVGGDEQFF	TGCGCCAGCAGCCCTGGAGTCGGAGGCGATGAGCAGTTCTTC
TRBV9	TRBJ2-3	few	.	CASSVASSFLGTDTQYF	TGTGCCAGCAGCGTAGCCTCGAGCTTCCTTGGGACAGATACGCAGTATTTT
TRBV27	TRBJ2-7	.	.	CASSWASSYEQYF	TGTGCCAGCAGTTGGGCAAGCTCCTACGAGCAGTACTTC
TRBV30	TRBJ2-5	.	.	CAWTPGETQYF	TGTGCCTGGACTCCCGGGGAGACCCAGTACTTC
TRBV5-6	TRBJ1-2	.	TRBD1	CASSLVSGGGYTF	TGTGCCAGCAGCTTGGTTTCAGGGGGTGGCTACACCTTC
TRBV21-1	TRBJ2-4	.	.	CASSNKGQGARDGAKNIQYF	TGTGCCAGCAGCAACAAAGGGCAGGGCGCGAGGGACGGGGCCAAAAACATTCAGTACTTC
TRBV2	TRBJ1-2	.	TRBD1	CASGTGGRGYTF	TGTGCCAGCGGGACAGGGGGCCGGGGCTACACCTTC
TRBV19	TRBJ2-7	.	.	CASSIPGYEQYF	TGTGCCAGTAGTATCCCCGGCTACGAGCAGTACTTC
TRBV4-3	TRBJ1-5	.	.	CASSQDGSQPQHF	TGCGCCAGCAGCCAAGACGGGAGTCAGCCCCAGCATTTT
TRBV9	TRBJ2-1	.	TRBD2	CASSEGWGLAGANEQFF	TGTGCCAGCAGCGAGGGGTGGGGACTAGCGGGAGCCAATGAGCAGTTCTTC
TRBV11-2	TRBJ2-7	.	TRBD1	CASSPRGTGGHEQYF	TGTGCCAGCAGCCCTCGGGGGACAGGGGGCCACGAGCAGTACTTC
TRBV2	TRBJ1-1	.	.	CASRGRVFTEAFF	TGTGCCAGCAGGGGGCGGGTGTTCACTGAAGCTTTCTTT
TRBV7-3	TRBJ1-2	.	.	CASSLTGSDGYTF	TGTGCCAGCAGCTTAACTGGGAGCGATGGCTACACCTTC
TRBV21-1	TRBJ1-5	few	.	CASSKGTSPKYQPQHF	TGTGCCAGCAGCAAAGGTACTTCTCCCAAATATCAGCCCCAGCATTTT
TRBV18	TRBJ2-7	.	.	CASSPGPEKSRLTYEQYF	TGTGCCAGCTCACCTGGGCCAGAAAAAAGTCGGCTTACCTACGAGCAGTACTTC
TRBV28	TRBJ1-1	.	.	CASTLPRGTEAFF	TGTGCCAGCACCTTGCCTCGGGGAACTGAAGCTTTCTTT
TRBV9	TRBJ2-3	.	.	CASSVESDTQYF	TGTGCCAGCAGCGTAGAGTCAGATACGCAGTATTTT
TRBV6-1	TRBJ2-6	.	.	CASSEPGANVLTF	TGTGCCAGCAGTGAGCCCGGGGCCAACGTCCTGACTTTC
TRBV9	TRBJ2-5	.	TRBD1	CASSPRDSSATQYF	TGTGCCAGCAGCCCACGGGACAGCTCGGCGACCCAGTACTTC